This TCR beta chain emerged from a study of blood T cell repertoires in COVID-19. Study-level information: The United States, Italy and Spain supplied acute and convalescent COVID-19 samples. Sample material is recorded as cDNA or gDNA derived from T cells, B-cell-depleted T cells, or PBMCs.

Germline V gene lookup returns CDR1 MNHEY and CDR2 SVGAGI. With V trimmed by 5 bases and J by 0 bases, 2 bases remained unmatched. The CDR3 extends over 14 amino acids. Assay used: immunoSEQ multiplex PCR; TCRdb lists only in-frame clones, some missing. This table holds about 360,000 clones, around 87% found once. Each participant's cohort was designated according to participant-reported clinical history. In the case of this clone: The same CDR3 can be traced to other DNA sequences in this sample.

This clonotype was obtained from a man younger than 40 who had recovered from COVID-19. The rearrangement joins TRBV6-5 to TRBJ1-1, with TRBD1 matching over 8 bases. Sequencing was done on a sample of PBMCs or T cells enriched from blood (not recorded which). CDR3: CASSKDRVNTEAFF. In DNA form, the CDR3 reads TGTGCCAGCAGTAAGGACAGGGTGAACACTGAAGCTTTCTTT.